This T cell receptor (beta chain) was found in a study of T cell clusters in autoimmune cytopenias. Whole-study findings and limits: TRB repertoire shifts in secondary cytopenia and chronic lymphocytic leukemia mostly reflected lymphoma, not autoimmunity.

Its frequency marks this clonotype as medium-sized (0.01 to 0.1%). Its antigen is not known. TRB amplification used roughly 250 ng of peripheral blood genomic DNA. The CDR3 runs to 13 residues. The V gene's germline CDR1 is MNHEY and CDR2 SVGAGI. TRB rearrangements were amplified by touch-down multiplex PCR with mixed TRB-A/B primers. Reprocessing the multiplex PCR reads, TCRdb reports a single entry for every CDR3 protein and omits DNA. The sample data list about 10,000 distinct CDR3 sequences. The sample was also reused in another study, on T cell repertoires in aging, cancer and after chemotherapy. That work adds: Untreated cancer patients had significantly lower blood TCR diversity than age-matched healthy donors.

Sequencing was carried out using peripheral blood. The TCR sequence derives from a human donor in good health. The V gene is TRBV6-5, the J gene TRBJ1-5. The CDR3 loop reads CASSYSNNQPQHF.